This T cell receptor (beta chain) was identified in a study of cytomegalovirus exposure and HLA in healthy donors. Study-level results: In a later analysis, TCR association rates varied by HLA locus: DRB1 most, HLA-C fewest.

The PCR ran on 60 Vbeta and 13 Jbeta primers. The data were produced by immunoSEQ multiplex PCR, yet TCRdb's version contains in-frame clones alone and is incomplete. The data show roughly 80,000 clones, approximately 74% seen once. CDR1 SGHNT and CDR2 YYREEE come from the germline V gene (reference sequence). The CDR3 totals 13 residues. Details on this clone: Its antigen is still unknown.

Sequenced input: PBMCs. The receptor was isolated from a woman aged 45-59 years in good health and CMV-seropositive. The V call is TRBV5-4, the J call TRBJ2-5; D is perhaps TRBD1 (5 bases). With the DNA end fitting TRBJ2-7 better, the J assignment may be wrong. The CDR3 nucleotides read TGTGCCAGCAATTCGGACAAATCCTACGAGCAGTACTTC. Its translation: CASNSDKSYEQYF.